The 24 T cell receptor beta chains reported below all come from one sample, sequenced in a study of T cells in Graves' hyperthyroidism and ophthalmopathy (dated by TCRdb to about 2019). Library method: multiplex PCR. TCRdb shows the sequencer as Illumina HiSeq 2000. The TCR beta CDR3 regions were amplified from the RNA transcripts. The TCR CDR3 was subjected to a first round of RT-PCR using the HTBI primer set and the Qiagen OneStep RT-PCR kit. Starting from the raw public reads, TCRdb applied fastp trimming at Q25, assembled clones with MiXCR and retained in-frame beta chains. All rows with the same CDR3 protein become a single entry with the most common DNA and genes. The sample table holds approximately 300,000 distinct CDR3 sequences, of which roughly 18% were seen once. The top ten constitute about 35% of the sample. Specimen: blood. Source of these receptors: a man in his forties or fifties with Graves' ophthalmopathy.

There are many counts of this clonotype. The rearrangement uses TRBV28 and TRBJ2-1; no clear D. V was trimmed by 6 bases and J by 6 bases, leaving 9 bases between them. The germline CDR1 and CDR2 sequences are MDHEN and SYDVKM. The CDR3 is 12 residues long. DNA for the CDR3: TGTGCCAGCAGCCTGGGGATCAATGAGCAGTTCTTC. Encoded protein: CASSLGINEQFF.

This chain joins TRBV5-1 and TRBJ2-3; TRBD1 agrees at 7 bases. Unmatched junction bases numbered 7, after V lost 2 bases and J lost 1 base. The CDR3 has 16 amino acids. Germline values: CDR1 SGHRS, CDR2 YFSETQ. The CDR3 DNA follows: TGCGCCAGCAGCTTACTAGGGGGCTTGGGCACAGATACGCAGTATTTT. Residues: CASSLLGGLGTDTQYF. The variable domain in full, with the rest retrieved from reference TRBV5-1 and TRBJ2-3, is KAGVTQTPRYLIKTRGQQVTLSCSPISGHRSVSWYQQTPGQGLQFLFEYFSETQRNKGNFPGRFSGRQFSNSRSEMNVSTLELGDSALYLCASSLLGGLGTDTQYFGPGTRLTVL.

Regarding this clonotype: This could be a read error, since a much larger clone is one nucleotide away. This CDR3 reads CSASRGGGGETRYF. The DNA for the CDR3 is TGCAGTGCTAGCCGAGGCGGAGGGGGGGAGACCCGGTACTTC. The chain has TRBV20-1 and TRBJ2-5, with a possible D match to TRBD2 (7 bases). Per germline, CDR1 DFQATT and CDR2 SNEGSKA (reference sequence). This CDR3 region has 14 residues.

This clonotype showed up just a few times. This rearrangement joins TRBV6-2 or TRBV6-3 to TRBJ2-7, with 7 nucleotides matching TRBD1. V trimming: 8 bases; J trimming: 6 bases; junction bases outside the gene matches: 10. The CDR3 covers 13 residues. Germline V gene lookup returns CDR1 MNHEY and CDR2 SVGEGT. The CDR3 nucleotides read TGTGCCAGCCGGGACAGCGAGACCCGCGAGCAGTACTTC. Translation: CASRDSETREQYF.

The J gene is TRBJ2-5, the V gene TRBV29-1; 7 nucleotides match TRBD1. Per germline, CDR1 SQVTM and CDR2 ANQGSEA. CDR3 length equals 14 residues. V shed 7 bases and J 0 bases; nucleotides not matched to a gene: 8. The CDR3 bases are TGCAGCGCCCTGGGACAGACGTACCAAGAGACCCAGTACTTC. Translating gives CSALGQTYQETQYF.

The rearrangement joins TRBV9 to TRBJ2-3, with D unresolved. Germline CDR1 and CDR2: SGDLS and YYNGEE. V lost 3 bases and J 3 bases, leaving 14 bases between the germline ends. CDR3 length equals 15 residues. The CDR3 protein is CASSDGGVRTDTQYF. CDR3 bases: TGTGCCAGCAGCGACGGCGGAGTGAGAACAGATACGCAGTATTTT.

In its sample, this clonotype was seen a few times. CDR3 in amino acids: CSARARTRTAKNIQYF. Written as DNA, the CDR3 is TGCAGTGCTAGAGCTAGGACTAGAACAGCCAAAAACATTCAGTACTTC. The chain uses TRBV20-1 and TRBJ2-4; 7 bases match TRBD2. The CDR3 is 16 residues long. Per germline, CDR1 DFQATT and CDR2 SNEGSKA (reference sequence). The J segment lost 0 bases and the V segment lost 1 base, leaving 6 bases of the junction unmatched.

This clonotype was picked up many times. The chain recombines TRBV18 with TRBJ1-1, with 7 positions matching TRBD1. Per the germline V gene, CDR1 is KGHSH and CDR2 is LQKENI. This CDR3 is built from 15 residues. V was clipped by 3 bases and J by 1 base; unmatched bases: 5. For the CDR3, the DNA is TGTGCCAGCTCACCCGTACAGGGGACGAACACTGAAGCTTTCTTT. Encoded protein: CASSPVQGTNTEAFF.

This clonotype was recorded at least ten times. The genes are TRBV24-1 and TRBJ2-1; 11 bases are a match to TRBD2. Germline V gene data show CDR1 as KGHDR and CDR2 as SFDVKD. V gave up 5 bases and J gave up 2 bases; unmatched junction bases: 7. The CDR3 consists of 17 residues. The CDR3 nucleotides are TGTGCCACCAGTGGAGGGTTAGCGGGGGGGGCCTACAATGAGCAGTTCTTC. Encoded protein: CATSGGLAGGAYNEQFF.

There are many counts of this clonotype. This chain connects TRBV29-1 to TRBJ2-3, with D maybe TRBD2 (6 bases). Trimming took 6 bases from V and 0 from J, leaving 13 bases between them. This CDR3 has 14 residues. Germline-derived CDR1 and CDR2 are SQVTM and ANQGSEA. For the CDR3, the DNA is TGCAGCGTAGACATAGCGGAGAGCACAGATACGCAGTATTTT. Its translation is CSVDIAESTDTQYF.

The table lists this clonotype with many counts. V is TRBV30 and J is TRBJ1-1; 8 bases align to TRBD1. Germline assignment: CDR1 GTSNPN and CDR2 SVGIG (reference sequence). J lost 0 bases, V lost 2 bases, and 5 bases had no gene match. The CDR3 extends over 15 amino acids. The CDR3 reads CAWSLAGGLNTEAFF. CDR3 nucleotide sequence: TGTGCCTGGAGTTTGGCAGGGGGCCTGAACACTGAAGCTTTCTTT.

J is TRBJ2-5 and V is TRBV14, with D perhaps matching TRBD1 or TRBD2 (5 bases each). Germline V gene sequence: CDR1 SGHDN, CDR2 FVKESK. Trimming took 3 bases from V and 3 from J, leaving 11 bases between them. CDR3 length: 14 amino acids. The CDR3 loop is CASSHGTHKETQYF. The CDR3 region has the DNA TGTGCCAGCAGCCACGGGACGCACAAAGAGACCCAGTACTTC. Looking up the rest from reference TRBV14 and TRBJ2-5 gives the full variable domain: EAGVTQFPSHSVIEKGQTVTLRCDPISGHDNLYWYRRVMGKEIKFLLHFVKESKQDESGMPNNRFLAERTGGTYSTLKVQPAELEDSGVYFCASSHGTHKETQYFGPGTRLLVL.

The CDR3 region has the DNA TGTGCCAGCAGCGCGGGGGGCCAACAAGAGACCCAGTACTTC. This translates into CASSAGGQQETQYF. V and J are TRBV9 and TRBJ2-5; D is possibly TRBD2 (7 bases). The CDR3 runs 14 residues. The germline gives CDR1 SGDLS, CDR2 YYNGEE. The V gene lost 3 bases and the J gene lost 2 bases, with 11 bases spanning the gap.

The V and J genes are TRBV14 and TRBJ2-5; D call uncertain. V was shortened by 0 bases and J by 5 bases, with 19 bases between the two germline ends. Germline values: CDR1 SGHDN, CDR2 FVKESK. The CDR3 consists of 17 residues. In DNA, the CDR3 is TGTGCCAGCAGCCAAGAAGAGGCTAGGTGGGAACTGGAGACCCAGTACTTC. This gives the protein CASSQEEARWELETQYF.

The chain joins TRBV6-1 to TRBJ1-1, with TRBD1 as a possible D gene (6 bases). This CDR3 has 14 residues. The V gene lost 6 bases and the J gene lost 5 bases, with 16 bases spanning the gap. Germline values: CDR1 MNHNS, CDR2 SASEGT. The DNA for the CDR3 is TGTGCCAGCAGGGCGGTGGGGGGCTATACTGAAGCTTTCTTT. Encoded protein: CASRAVGGYTEAFF.

The table lists this clonotype with many counts. This chain joins TRBV7-9 and TRBJ2-5, with D possibly TRBD2 on 6 matching bases. The CDR3 is 16 amino acids. Deletions cut 5 bases from V and 0 bases from J, with 16 bases between. CDR1 and CDR2 (germline): SEHNR, FQNEAQ (reference sequence). The CDR3 sequence: CASSQTGGGNQETQYF. CDR3 nucleotides: TGTGCCAGCAGCCAGACCGGCGGAGGGAACCAAGAGACCCAGTACTTC.

This clonotype was seen ten or more times. The chain has TRBV20-1 and TRBJ2-1, with 13 bases identical to TRBD2. The CDR3 spans 14 residues. Germline CDR1 is DFQATT and CDR2 is SNEGSKA (reference sequence). V was clipped by 5 bases and J by 9 bases; unmatched bases: 7. For the CDR3, the DNA is TGCAGTGCTCAAGGGACTAGCGGGATATCTGAGCAGTTCTTC. Translation: CSAQGTSGISEQFF.

This clonotype has a count of ten or more. The V and J genes are TRBV2 and TRBJ2-1, with 8 bases matching TRBD1. This CDR3 is 12 amino acids long. The trim removed 4 bases at V and 10 bases at J, leaving 3 bases unmatched. Germline lookup yields CDR1 SNHLY and CDR2 FYNNEI. CDR3 nucleotide sequence: TGTGCCAGCAGTGCCGACAGGGGAGAGCAGTTCTTC. Translation gives CASSADRGEQFF.

This clonotype was counted at least ten times. This rearrangement joins TRBV30 to TRBJ1-2, with 8 bases identical to TRBD1. Germline V CDR1 and CDR2: GTSNPN, SVGIG (reference sequence). The CDR3 runs 13 residues. J gave up 5 bases and V 8 bases, and 10 bases lay outside the gene matches. This CDR3 is CALPATGDYGYTF. As DNA, the CDR3 is TGTGCCCTACCAGCGACAGGGGATTATGGCTACACCTTC. Full variable domain (missing parts from reference TRBV30 and TRBJ1-2): SQTIHQWPATLVQPVGSPLSLECTVEGTSNPNLYWYRQAAGRGLQLLFYSVGIGQISSEVPQNLSASRPQDRQFILSSKKLLLSDSGFYLCALPATGDYGYTFGSGTRLTVV.

This clonotype has ten or more counts. The chain uses TRBV28 and TRBJ2-1; D call uncertain. V lost 10 bases and J 4 bases, leaving 11 bases between the germline ends. The CDR3 is 12 amino acids. CDR1 is MDHEN and CDR2 is SYDVKM in the germline V gene. The CDR3 here is CATDDRYNEQFF. DNA for the CDR3: TGTGCCACCGACGATAGGTACAATGAGCAGTTCTTC. Filled out from reference TRBV28 and TRBJ2-1, the complete variable domain reads DVKVTQSSRYLVKRTGEKVFLECVQDMDHENMFWYRQDPGLGLRLIYFSYDVKMKEKGDIPEGYSVSREKKERFSLILESASTNQTSMYLCATDDRYNEQFFGPGTRLTVL.

There are a few counts of this clonotype. This sequence joins TRBV6-5 and TRBJ2-5; a possible D gene is TRBD1 (5 bases). V was pared by 5 bases and J by 5 bases, with 18 bases between. This CDR3 has 15 residues. Germline V gene data show CDR1 as MNHEY and CDR2 as SVGAGI. The CDR3 DNA is TGTGCCAGCAGTCACGGCGGCAAGGGGTGGGAGACCCAGTACTTC. Encoded protein: CASSHGGKGWETQYF.

This chain links TRBV6-1 with TRBJ2-3; no firm D call. The ends were cut back, 1 base at V and 9 bases at J, with 11 bases in the middle. Germline lookup yields CDR1 MNHNS and CDR2 SASEGT. This CDR3 is 13 amino acids long. CDR3 sequence (DNA): TGTGCCAGCAGTGAAGTTTCGACGATGACGCAGTATTTT. Translation: CASSEVSTMTQYF.

This chain uses TRBV20-1 with TRBJ1-6; TRBD1 is a possible D gene (5 bases). Germline V gene data show CDR1 as DFQATT and CDR2 as SNEGSKA (reference sequence). The CDR3 is made up of 13 amino acids. V lost 5 bases, J lost 10 bases, and 15 bases lay in between. Here the CDR3 DNA reads TGCAGTGCTCCGACGGGACTCAGCTCACCCCTCCACTTT. It is translated as CSAPTGLSSPLHF.

The chain joins TRBV11-2 to TRBJ2-2, with D perhaps TRBD2 (6 bases). Germline V gene sequence: CDR1 SGHAT, CDR2 FQNNGV. The CDR3 loop spans 15 amino acids. Trimming took off 4 bases at V and 5 bases at J, with 14 bases between the two ends. The CDR3 loop is CASSSWGGGTGELFF. The DNA of the CDR3 is TGTGCCAGCAGCTCATGGGGAGGAGGAACCGGGGAGCTGTTTTTT.